Below are 17 T cell receptor beta chains sequenced from a single sample in a study of cytotoxic CD8 clonotypes in ibrutinib-treated CLL. Using immunoSEQ multiplex PCR, the repertoire was profiled, and TCRdb retains in-frame clones only, with some absent. The repertoire includes approximately 340,000 clones, 60% to 80% of them detected once, and 6% to 6.5% sits in the top ten. This sample comprised PBMCs, obtained after 36 months of ibrutinib treatment. The receptors come from a human donor with chronic lymphocytic leukemia.

In DNA form, the CDR3 reads TGCGCCAGCAGCTTGGTAACAGGGGCTGGTCAGCCCCAGCATTTT. This translates into CASSLVTGAGQPQHF. The rearrangement links TRBV5-1 to TRBJ1-5; 7 nucleotides line up with TRBD1. V lost 0 bases to trimming and J lost 6 bases; unmatched junction nucleotides: 6. Germline V gives CDR1 SGHRS, CDR2 YFSETQ. The CDR3 extends over 15 amino acids.

DNA for the CDR3: TGTGCCACCCGGGCCAGCGGGAACAACAATGAGCAGTTCTTC. Translated: CATRASGNNNEQFF. The chain is built from TRBV6-5 and TRBJ2-1; 7 nucleotides align to TRBD2. Germline V lookup: CDR1 MNHEY, CDR2 SVGAGI. The CDR3 is made up of 14 amino acids. Trimming at V came to 10 bases and at J to 5 bases, leaving 11 bases not matched to a gene.

The CDR3 DNA reads as TGTGCCAGCGTGCGACCGGGACTAGCGCATTACAATGAGCAGTTCTTC. It yields the protein CASVRPGLAHYNEQFF. The chain combines TRBV7-2 with TRBJ2-1, with TRBD2 matching 10 bases. Germline CDR1 reads SGHTA; CDR2 reads FQGNSA. CDR3 size: 16 residues. Germline trimming cut 8 bases from V and 4 bases from J; bases unmatched to any gene: 11.

The chain is built from TRBV19 and TRBJ2-5, with TRBD2 matching over 12 bases. J gave up 5 bases and V 6 bases, and 4 bases lay outside the gene matches. The germline V gene encodes CDR1 LNHDA and CDR2 SQIVND (reference sequence). The CDR3 consists of 14 residues. CDR3 protein: CASRGTSGFETQYF. As DNA, the CDR3 is TGTGCCAGTAGAGGGACTAGCGGGTTTGAGACCCAGTACTTC.

This chain links TRBV29-1 with TRBJ2-7; 8 bases are shared with TRBD1. V was pared by 6 bases and J by 1 base, with 5 bases of the junction left unmatched. CDR1 is SQVTM and CDR2 is ANQGSEA in the germline V gene. The CDR3 contains 13 residues. The CDR3 nucleotides read TGCAGCGTCGGGACAGGTAAATCCTACGAGCAGTACTTC. Translated, it gives CSVGTGKSYEQYF.

The rearrangement links TRBV5-6 to TRBJ2-1; possible D gene TRBD1, 6 bases. The CDR3 consists of 16 residues. Germline V gene lookup returns CDR1 SGHDT and CDR2 YYEEEE. Trimming cost V 4 bases and J 3 bases, with 17 bases left between them. The chain's CDR3 is CASSGRDTALYNEQFF. The CDR3 DNA sequence: TGTGCCAGCAGCGGTAGGGACACGGCCCTCTACAATGAGCAGTTCTTC.

This sequence joins TRBV4-3 and TRBJ2-2; D could derive from TRBD1 or TRBD2 (5 bases each). Germline loops: CDR1 LGHNA, CDR2 YSLEER. The CDR3 is 16 residues long. V was trimmed by 4 bases and J by 6 bases, leaving 18 bases between them. Here the CDR3 DNA reads TGCGCCAGCAGCCCCCCGGCGGGCTCCAGGGCCGGGGAGCTGTTTTTT. Its translation: CASSPPAGSRAGELFF.

This clone was found once. This chain uses TRBV28 with TRBJ2-7; TRBD2 agrees at 13 bases. This CDR3 is 19 amino acids long. The V and J ends lost 2 bases and 0 bases, in that order; junction bases with no gene match: 10. Germline lookup yields CDR1 MDHEN and CDR2 SYDVKM. This CDR3 is CASSLRVGRLAGGSYEQYF. The CDR3 nucleotides read TGTGCCAGCAGTTTACGGGTGGGTAGACTAGCGGGAGGCTCCTACGAGCAGTACTTC.

CDR3 sequence: CASSSSSGLLGSGNEQFF. In DNA form, the CDR3 reads TGTGCCAGCAGCTCTAGTTCGGGACTCCTAGGTTCGGGCAATGAGCAGTTCTTC. The V gene is TRBV13, the J gene TRBJ2-1, with a possible D match to TRBD2 (6 bases). CDR3 size: 18 residues. Germline values: CDR1 PRHDT, CDR2 FYEKMQ (reference sequence). V lost 4 bases and J 6 bases, leaving 25 bases between the germline ends.

V gene TRBV29-1 combines with J gene TRBJ1-1; D remains unclear. Germline V gene lookup returns CDR1 SQVTM and CDR2 ANQGSEA. The CDR3 runs 12 residues. V gave up 6 bases and J gave up 5 bases, with 13 bases separating them. The CDR3, as DNA: TGCAGCGTGGAACGGGGAACGACTGAAGCTTTCTTT. Encoded protein: CSVERGTTEAFF.

This rearrangement joins TRBV10-3 to TRBJ1-1, with 8 nucleotides matching TRBD1. Germline V CDR1 and CDR2: ENHRY, SYGVKD. The CDR3 sequence is 13 residues long. V trimming: 10 bases; J trimming: 1 base; junction bases outside the gene matches: 5. The CDR3 here is CASQGAGNTEAFF. Here the CDR3 DNA reads TGTGCCAGTCAGGGGGCCGGGAACACTGAAGCTTTCTTT.

This clone was counted only a few times. Within the sample, other DNA sequences also encode this same CDR3. The chain employs TRBV9 and TRBJ2-2; no clear D gene. V shed 0 bases and J shed 5 bases, with 5 bases lying between them. This CDR3 contains 13 residues. Germline V gene data show CDR1 as SGDLS and CDR2 as YYNGEE. This CDR3 reads CASSVDLTGELFF. The DNA for the CDR3 is TGTGCCAGCAGCGTAGACCTGACCGGGGAGCTGTTTTTT.

The V gene is TRBV7-2, the J gene TRBJ2-7; D not resolved. CDR1 SGHTA and CDR2 FQGNSA come from the germline V gene. This CDR3 contains 12 residues. V lost 5 bases and J 3 bases, leaving 8 bases between the germline ends. CDR3 sequence: CASSPDGYEQYF. The CDR3 region has the DNA TGTGCCAGCAGCCCGGACGGCTACGAGCAGTACTTC.

The chain is built from TRBV18 and TRBJ2-7; 9 bases line up with TRBD1. Trimming took 3 bases from V and 4 from J; bases not matched to a gene: 4. The CDR3 consists of 14 residues. Germline values: CDR1 KGHSH, CDR2 LQKENI. DNA for the CDR3: TGTGCCAGCTCACCCCGGGACAGGGCTTACGAGCAGTACTTC. The encoded protein is CASSPRDRAYEQYF.

The V call is TRBV2, the J call TRBJ2-7, with a possible D match to TRBD2 (6 bases). Trimming took 6 bases from V and 3 from J, leaving 18 bases between them. The V gene's germline CDR1 is SNHLY and CDR2 FYNNEI. The CDR3 extends over 15 amino acids. The CDR3 nucleotides are TGTGCCAGCAGGACTAATACCGGGGGAAACTACGAGCAGTACTTC. This encodes CASRTNTGGNYEQYF. The full variable domain, completed using reference TRBV2 and TRBJ2-7, is EPEVTQTPSHQVTQMGQEVILRCVPISNHLYFYWYRQILGQKVEFLVSFYNNEISEKSEIFDDQFSVERPDGSNFTLKIRSTKLEDSAMYFCASRTNTGGNYEQYFGPGTRLTVT.

The rearrangement links TRBV29-1 to TRBJ1-1; the match to TRBD1 covers 7 bases. V gave up 8 bases and J gave up 4 bases; unmatched junction bases: 16. Germline values: CDR1 SQVTM, CDR2 ANQGSEA. The CDR3 has 15 amino acids. The CDR3 DNA follows: TGCAGCACCGACAGGGACGTCGGGGGGGTCACTGAAGCTTTCTTT. Its translation is CSTDRDVGGVTEAFF. The variable domain in full, completed from reference TRBV29-1 and TRBJ1-1, reads SAVISQKPSRDICQRGTSLTIQCQVDSQVTMMFWYRQQPGQSLTLIATANQGSEATYESGFVIDKFPISRPNLTFSTLTVSNMSPEDSSIYLCSTDRDVGGVTEAFFGQGTRLTVV.

The chain links TRBV11-3 to TRBJ2-1; 12 positions match TRBD2. The V gene end was trimmed by 1 base and the J gene end by 0 bases; junction bases not matched to a gene: 4. Per germline, CDR1 SGHNT and CDR2 YENEEA. This CDR3 contains 18 residues. The CDR3: CASSLGASGGASYNEQFF. The CDR3 coding sequence is TGTGCCAGCAGCTTAGGCGCTAGCGGGGGGGCCTCCTACAATGAGCAGTTCTTC.